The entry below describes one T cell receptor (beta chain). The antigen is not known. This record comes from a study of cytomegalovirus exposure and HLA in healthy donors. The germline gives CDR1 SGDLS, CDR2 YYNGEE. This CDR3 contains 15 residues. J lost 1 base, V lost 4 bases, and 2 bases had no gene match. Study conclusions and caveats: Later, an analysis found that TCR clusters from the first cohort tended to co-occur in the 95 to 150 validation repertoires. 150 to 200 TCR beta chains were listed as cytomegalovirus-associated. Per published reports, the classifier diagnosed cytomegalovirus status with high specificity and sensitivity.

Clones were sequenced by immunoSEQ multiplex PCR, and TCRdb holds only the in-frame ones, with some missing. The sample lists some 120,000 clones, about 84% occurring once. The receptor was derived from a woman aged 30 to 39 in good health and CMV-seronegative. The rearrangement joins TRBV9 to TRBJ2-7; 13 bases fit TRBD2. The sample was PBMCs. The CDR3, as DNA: TGTGCCAGCAGCAAGGGACTAGCGGGGTCCTACGAGCAGTACTTC. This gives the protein CASSKGLAGSYEQYF.